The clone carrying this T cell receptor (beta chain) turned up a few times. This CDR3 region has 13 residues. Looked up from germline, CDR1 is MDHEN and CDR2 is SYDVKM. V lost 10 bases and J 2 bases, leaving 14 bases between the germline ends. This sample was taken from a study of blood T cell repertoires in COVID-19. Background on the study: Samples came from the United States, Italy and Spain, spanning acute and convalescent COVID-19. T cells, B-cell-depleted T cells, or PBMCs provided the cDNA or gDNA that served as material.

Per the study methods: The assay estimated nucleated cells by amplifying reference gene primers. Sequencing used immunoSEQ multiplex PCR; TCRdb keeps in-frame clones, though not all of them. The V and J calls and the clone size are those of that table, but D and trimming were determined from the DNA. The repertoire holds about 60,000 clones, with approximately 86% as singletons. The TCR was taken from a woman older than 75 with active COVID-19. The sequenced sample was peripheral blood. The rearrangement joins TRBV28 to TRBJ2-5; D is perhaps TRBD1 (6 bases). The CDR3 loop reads CATKNRVQETQYF. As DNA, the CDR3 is TGTGCCACGAAAAACAGGGTTCAAGAGACCCAGTACTTC.